This T cell receptor beta chain was sequenced for a study of monozygotic twins with inflammatory bowel disease. From its re-call of the 5' RACE reads, TCRdb lists each CDR3 protein once, without DNA. Its listing shows about 420,000 distinct CDR3 sequences. The CDR3 sequence is 16 residues long. Germline CDR1 reads PRHDT; CDR2 reads FYEKMQ (reference sequence). Sequencing was carried out using blood. The clonotype comes from a human donor with ulcerative colitis or Crohn's disease, or a healthy co-twin of an affected twin (not recorded which). V usage is TRBV13 and J usage is TRBJ2-5. This CDR3 is CASSYEGPTGGKTQYF.